This T cell receptor beta chain is drawn from a study of shared clonotypes between healthy human individuals. Findings of the study overall: Even with large depth, rarefaction showed that sorted-subset sequencing was incomplete.

Note on this clone: Its antigen remains unknown.

Running of the assay took place at deep level. Libraries were prepared by immunoSEQ multiplex PCR; TCRdb keeps only in-frame clonotypes and omits some of them. Of 850,000 to 1,200,000 clones in the sample, approximately 68% were seen once. This CDR3 region has 12 residues. Germline CDR1 MDHEN, CDR2 SYDVKM. V was trimmed by 4 bases and J by 3 bases, leaving 6 bases between them. The source material was memory CD4+ T cells sorted from blood. Subset meaning: CD45RA-negative fraction. V usage is TRBV28 and J usage is TRBJ1-2, with a tentative D call TRBD1 (5 bases). The TCR comes from a man between 18 and 35 years old in good health. CDR3 sequence: CASSSGYYGYTF. The CDR3 coding sequence is TGTGCCAGCAGTTCAGGGTACTATGGCTACACCTTC.